A selection of T cell receptor beta chains follows, all from one sample in a study of cytomegalovirus exposure and HLA in healthy donors. Here immunoSEQ multiplex PCR was the method, and the copy in TCRdb shows in-frame clones only, minus some. This repertoire includes 45,000 to 60,000 clones. The sample comprised PBMCs. The receptors were sampled from a male donor in good health and CMV-seronegative. Each CDR3 is given with its conserved first and last residue. A D gene is named only where the DNA matches it firmly. Rows may omit the clone size; those that give it use once, few, many or a size class.

V: TRBV4-2
size: -
D: -
J: TRBJ2-1
DNA: TGTGCCAGCAGCCATACTATAAACAATGAGCAGTTCTTC
CDR3: CASSHTINNEQFF

V: TRBV7-8
size: -
D: TRBD1
J: TRBJ1-2
DNA: TGTGCCAGCAGCCTCAGACAGGGGGCAAGGGAAGTAAACTATGGCTACACCTTC
CDR3: CASSLRQGAREVNYGYTF

V: TRBV9
size: -
D: TRBD2
J: TRBJ2-1
DNA: TGTGCCAGCAGCGTAACGAGCGGGAGTTACAATGAGCAGTTCTTC
CDR3: CASSVTSGSYNEQFF

V: TRBV29-1
size: -
D: TRBD1
J: TRBJ2-7
DNA: TGCAGCGTTACAGGGGCCTACGAGCAGTACTTC
CDR3: CSVTGAYEQYF

V: TRBV4-1
size: -
D: TRBD1
J: TRBJ1-4
DNA: TGCGCCAGCAGCAGCCGGACAGGGGCTCCCAATGAAAAACTGTTTTTT
CDR3: CASSSRTGAPNEKLFF

V: TRBV30
size: -
D: -
J: TRBJ1-6
DNA: TGTGCCTGGAGTGTAAAGTCCCCTCAGGCCCTCCACTTT
CDR3: CAWSVKSPQALHF

V: TRBV7-9
size: -
D: -
J: TRBJ1-5
DNA: TGTGCCAGCAGCTTAAGCAGCAATCAGCCCCAGCATTTT
CDR3: CASSLSSNQPQHF

V: TRBV6-6
size: -
D: -
J: TRBJ2-6
DNA: TGTGCCAGCGCGGATGGGGCCAACGTCCTGACTTTC
CDR3: CASADGANVLTF

V: TRBV29-1
size: -
D: TRBD1
J: TRBJ1-1
DNA: TGCAGCGTTAAACCGGGACAGTACCTCACTGAAGCTTTCTTT
CDR3: CSVKPGQYLTEAFF

V: TRBV6-6
size: -
D: TRBD1
J: TRBJ1-6
DNA: TGTGCCAGCAGTTCCCTGACAGGGGGGTCACCCCTCCACTTT
CDR3: CASSSLTGGSPLHF

V: TRBV7-2
size: -
D: -
J: TRBJ2-3
DNA: TGTGCCAGCAGCGCCGGGGGGCCCACAGATACGCAGTATTTT
CDR3: CASSAGGPTDTQYF

V: TRBV19
size: -
D: -
J: TRBJ1-2
DNA: TGTGCCAGCAAGCCAGGCCCAGGGGCCCCCTATGGCTACACCTTC
CDR3: CASKPGPGAPYGYTF

V: TRBV28
size: -
D: -
J: TRBJ1-4
DNA: TGTGCCAGCAGTTCGGGGGGCTGGGGTGAAAAACTGTTTTTT
CDR3: CASSSGGWGEKLFF

V: TRBV4-1
size: -
D: -
J: TRBJ2-7
DNA: TGCGCCAGCAGCCAAGGGGACACCATCGCCTACGAGCAGTACTTC
CDR3: CASSQGDTIAYEQYF

V: TRBV5-1
size: -
D: TRBD1
J: TRBJ1-1
DNA: TGCGCCAGCAGCTTGGGCAGGGGGACAATGAACACTGAAGCTTTCTTT
CDR3: CASSLGRGTMNTEAFF

V: TRBV30
size: -
D: TRBD1
J: TRBJ1-2
DNA: TGTGCCTGGAGTGCCGACAGGGCCTATGGCTACACCTTC
CDR3: CAWSADRAYGYTF

V: TRBV27
size: -
D: -
J: TRBJ2-7
DNA: TGTGCCAGCAGTTTTCCGGACAGACCCTACGAGCAGTACTTC
CDR3: CASSFPDRPYEQYF

V: TRBV20-1
size: -
D: -
J: TRBJ2-5
DNA: TGCAGTGCTAGAATGGCAGAGACCCAGTACTTC
CDR3: CSARMAETQYF

V: TRBV7-2
size: -
D: -
J: TRBJ2-3
DNA: TGTGCCAGCAGTTTTACTTTCACAGATACGCAGTATTTT
CDR3: CASSFTFTDTQYF

V: TRBV18
size: -
D: -
J: TRBJ1-2
DNA: TGTGCCAGCTCACCCACAACGGGTGTTTATGGCTACACCTTC
CDR3: CASSPTTGVYGYTF

V: TRBV6-6
size: -
D: TRBD1
J: TRBJ1-4
DNA: TGTGCCAGCAGTGATACAGGGGGGAATGAAAAACTGTTTTTT
CDR3: CASSDTGGNEKLFF

V: TRBV7-6
size: -
D: TRBD2
J: TRBJ2-3
DNA: TGTGCCAGCAGCCCCCCTAGCGGGGGCACAGATACGCAGTATTTT
CDR3: CASSPPSGGTDTQYF

V: TRBV4-3
size: -
D: -
J: TRBJ2-7
DNA: TGCGCCAGCAGCCAAGATCAGGCCAGGACCTACGAGCAGTACTTC
CDR3: CASSQDQARTYEQYF

V: TRBV27
size: -
D: TRBD1
J: TRBJ2-7
DNA: TGTGCCAGCAGTTTACAGGGGGCCAACGAGCAGTACTTC
CDR3: CASSLQGANEQYF

V: TRBV27
size: -
D: TRBD1
J: TRBJ1-2
DNA: TGTGCCAGCAGAAGACAGGGGTCAAACTATGGCTACACCTTC
CDR3: CASRRQGSNYGYTF

V: TRBV19
size: medium-sized
D: TRBD2
J: TRBJ2-1
DNA: TGTGCCAGTAGTCTTGGGACTAGCGGGAGCTCCTACAATGAGCAGTTCTTC
CDR3: CASSLGTSGSSYNEQFF

V: TRBV28
size: -
D: TRBD2
J: TRBJ2-3
DNA: TGTGCCAGCAGTTCAGGACTAGCGCAGTATTTT
CDR3: CASSSGLAQYF

V: TRBV5-1
size: -
D: -
J: TRBJ1-5
DNA: TGCGCCAGCAGCTTCGGGATCGGCCAGCCCCAGCATTTT
CDR3: CASSFGIGQPQHF